The T cell receptor (beta chain) under discussion was sequenced for a study of early T cells in non-severe SARS-CoV-2 infection. Study information: Alpha and beta chains were unpaired, from unsorted whole-blood bulk RNA.

Attachment of unique molecular identifiers to individual cDNA molecules was performed. TCRdb ran MiXCR on the 5' RACE reads and lists one entry per CDR3 protein. This table has about 77,000 distinct CDR3 sequences, about a sixth appearing once. Germline loops: CDR1 MDHEN, CDR2 SYDVKM. This CDR3 region has 14 residues. V was pared by 6 bases and J by 2 bases, with 6 bases of the junction left unmatched. The study, taken as a whole, reports: Database matching using VDJdb favored anti-spike CD8 responses, with private and CD4 specificities left missing.

With regard to this clonotype: The antigen remains unidentified.

This clonotype originated in an adult who was a healthcare worker with PCR-confirmed SARS-CoV-2 infection or an uninfected control (not recorded which). The sample taken for sequencing was whole blood. This chain links TRBV28 with TRBJ1-2; 7 bases align to TRBD1. The CDR3 spells CASRNPGQNYGYTF. CDR3 coding DNA: TGTGCCAGCAGGAACCCGGGACAGAACTATGGCTACACCTTC.